The 22 T cell receptor beta chains reported below all come from one sample, sequenced in a study of cytomegalovirus exposure and HLA in healthy donors. Primers for the PCR totalled 60 Vbeta and 13 Jbeta. Clones were sequenced by immunoSEQ multiplex PCR, and TCRdb holds only the in-frame ones, with some missing. The top ten clones hold 6.9% of a sample with about 80,000 clones, 67% of them seen once. Sequencing was done on a sample of PBMCs. The origin of the receptors is a woman in her forties or fifties in good health and CMV-seropositive.

J is TRBJ1-1 and V is TRBV5-1; D not certain. Germline V lookup: CDR1 SGHRS, CDR2 YFSETQ. Trimming removed 1 base at V and 3 bases at J, with 10 bases between. The CDR3 extends over 14 amino acids. The CDR3 nucleotides read TGCGCCAGCAGCTTGAGAACGGGAGACACTGAAGCTTTCTTT. It codes for CASSLRTGDTEAFF. The full variable domain, with the rest looked up from reference TRBV5-1 and TRBJ1-1, is KAGVTQTPRYLIKTRGQQVTLSCSPISGHRSVSWYQQTPGQGLQFLFEYFSETQRNKGNFPGRFSGRQFSNSRSEMNVSTLELGDSALYLCASSLRTGDTEAFFGQGTRLTVV.

The chain combines TRBV28 with TRBJ1-5; 7 nucleotides align to TRBD1. This CDR3 contains 17 residues. J lost 1 base, V lost 6 bases, and 12 bases had no gene match. The germline V gene has CDR1 MDHEN and CDR2 SYDVKM. Written as DNA, the CDR3 is TGTGCCAGCAGGGTTGGAGGGGGCTTAACGAGCAATCAGCCCCAGCATTTT. It specifies CASRVGGGLTSNQPQHF.

This clone occurred once. The chain couples TRBV18 to TRBJ1-4, with D hard to call. Germline lookup yields CDR1 KGHSH and CDR2 LQKENI. The CDR3 length is 14 residues. V was shortened by 2 bases and J by 7 bases, with 11 bases between the two germline ends. The CDR3 DNA reads TGTGCCAGCTCACCAACTCCAGCGGCTGAAAAACTGTTTTTT. Its translation: CASSPTPAAEKLFF. Complete variable domain (other parts from reference TRBV18 and TRBJ1-4): NAGVMQNPRHLVRRRGQEARLRCSPMKGHSHVYWYRQLPEEGLKFMVYLQKENIIDESGMPKERFSAEFPKEGPSILRIQQVVRGDSAAYFCASSPTPAAEKLFFGSGTQLSVL.

A few counts support this clone. The gene calls are TRBV30 and TRBJ2-1; 8 bases align to TRBD1. The CDR3 contains 12 residues. Trimming at V came to 2 bases and at J to 8 bases, leaving 2 bases not matched to a gene. Looked up from germline, CDR1 is GTSNPN and CDR2 is SVGIG (reference sequence). The CDR3 DNA sequence: TGTGCCTGGAGTAAACAGGGGGATGAGCAGTTCTTC. Protein sequence: CAWSKQGDEQFF.

The chain employs TRBV2 and TRBJ2-5; a weak D match, TRBD2 (5 bases). Trimming left V 5 bases short and J 5 bases short, with 12 bases between. The CDR3 covers 13 residues. Germline CDR1 reads SNHLY; CDR2 reads FYNNEI. CDR3 protein: CASSRRDRETQYF. The CDR3 DNA follows: TGTGCCAGCAGTCGACGGGATCGGGAGACCCAGTACTTC.

In DNA, the CDR3 is TGTGCCATCAGTGCTGAGATTGTCTATGGCTACACCTTC. Residues: CAISAEIVYGYTF. The rearrangement uses TRBV10-3 and TRBJ1-2; D ambiguous. The CDR3 has 13 amino acids. Looked up from germline, CDR1 is ENHRY and CDR2 is SYGVKD. V was pared by 4 bases and J by 4 bases, with 10 bases between.

V is TRBV7-9 and J is TRBJ1-5, with D perhaps TRBD1 (5 bases). The germline V and J ends were trimmed by 3 bases and 7 bases, with 16 bases remaining between them. The CDR3 contains 15 residues. Germline V gene data show CDR1 as SEHNR and CDR2 as FQNEAQ (reference sequence). CDR3 sequence (DNA): TGTGCCAGCAGCTTTTGGGCGGGGGGAGAGCAGCCCCAGCATTTT. It yields the protein CASSFWAGGEQPQHF. Using reference TRBV7-9 and TRBJ1-5 for the parts outside the CDR3, the full variable domain is DTGVSQNPRHKITKRGQNVTFRCDPISEHNRLYWYRQTLGQGPEFLTYFQNEAQLEKSRLLSDRFSAERPKGSFSTLEIQRTEQGDSAMYLCASSFWAGGEQPQHFGDGTRLSIL.

The chain is built from TRBV6-5 and TRBJ1-1, with D possibly being TRBD1 (6 bases). Germline CDR1 and CDR2: MNHEY and SVGAGI. V was shortened by 5 bases and J by 10 bases, with 17 bases between the two germline ends. The CDR3 sequence is 13 residues long. The CDR3 spells CASSVISGQTAFF. As DNA, the CDR3 is TGTGCCAGCAGTGTGATAAGCGGACAGACAGCTTTCTTT.

The rearrangement uses TRBV14 and TRBJ2-1, with D unclear. Trimming left V 5 bases short and J 4 bases short, with 12 bases between. Per the germline V gene, CDR1 is SGHDN and CDR2 is FVKESK. The CDR3 is 14 residues long. This chain's CDR3 is CASSSVAEYNEQFF. The CDR3 DNA reads TGTGCCAGCAGCTCAGTGGCCGAATACAATGAGCAGTTCTTC.

The genes are TRBV9 and TRBJ1-6, with D tentatively TRBD1 (6 bases). The V end was cut by 4 bases, the J end by 7 bases, with 12 bases between. The CDR3 sequence is 14 residues long. CDR1 and CDR2 (germline): SGDLS, YYNGEE. Here the CDR3 reads CASSIRQENSPLHF. DNA of the CDR3: TGTGCCAGCAGCATCCGACAGGAGAATTCACCCCTCCACTTT.

The chain carries TRBV9 and TRBJ2-5, with 10 bases aligning to TRBD2. V trimming: 0 bases; J trimming: 5 bases; junction bases outside the gene matches: 10. Per germline, CDR1 SGDLS and CDR2 YYNGEE. The CDR3 has 17 residues. This CDR3 reads CASSVGGGTSDLETQYF. In DNA form, the CDR3 reads TGTGCCAGCAGCGTAGGCGGAGGGACTAGCGATTTGGAGACCCAGTACTTC.

This sequence joins TRBV28 and TRBJ2-5; a weak D match, TRBD2 (7 bases). This CDR3 is built from 15 residues. The ends were cut back, 6 bases at V and 2 bases at J, with 16 bases in the middle. CDR1 and CDR2 from the germline V gene are MDHEN and SYDVKM. This CDR3 is CASSPGGGQQETQYF. The CDR3 coding sequence is TGTGCCAGCAGCCCTGGCGGGGGCCAGCAAGAGACCCAGTACTTC.

The V gene is TRBV11-3, the J gene TRBJ1-5; D unclear. Per the germline V gene, CDR1 is SGHNT and CDR2 is YENEEA. The CDR3 has 13 residues. The V and J ends lost 3 bases and 5 bases respectively, with 8 bases between them. Written as DNA, the CDR3 is TGTGCCAGCAGCTTCTGCCCGGATCAGCCCCAGCATTTT. Residues: CASSFCPDQPQHF. The complete variable domain, with remaining parts taken from reference TRBV11-3 and TRBJ1-5, reads EAGVVQSPRYKIIEKKQPVAFWCNPISGHNTLYWYLQNLGQGPELLIRYENEEAVDDSQLPKDRFSAERLKGVDSTLKIQPAELGDSAVYLCASSFCPDQPQHFGDGTRLSIL.

A few counts support this clone. The V call is TRBV6-1, the J call TRBJ2-5, with D hard to call. The CDR3 is 13 residues long. With 6 bases removed from V and 0 bases from J, the gap between germline ends came to 8 bases. CDR1 is MNHNS, CDR2 SASEGT, per germline. CDR3 in amino acids: CASSRMYQETQYF. CDR3 sequence (DNA): TGTGCCAGCAGCAGGATGTACCAAGAGACCCAGTACTTC.

This clone showed up just a few times. This chain connects TRBV7-3 to TRBJ2-2; the match to TRBD1 covers 7 bases. CDR1 SGHTA and CDR2 FQGTGA come from the germline V gene. V lost 2 bases, J lost 0 bases, and 3 bases stayed unmatched. This CDR3 region has 16 residues. In nucleotides, the CDR3 is TGTGCCAGCAGCTTACCAGACAGGGCGAACACCGGGGAGCTGTTTTTT. The encoded protein is CASSLPDRANTGELFF.

The rearrangement uses TRBV7-2 and TRBJ1-4, with 12 bases aligning to TRBD1. With 5 bases clipped from V and 8 bases from J, the junction kept 6 bases outside the gene matches. CDR1 SGHTA and CDR2 FQGNSA come from the germline V gene. The CDR3 sequence is 15 residues long. The CDR3 sequence is CASSPGQGAEEKLFF. Written as DNA, the CDR3 is TGTGCCAGCAGCCCGGGACAGGGGGCGGAAGAAAAACTGTTTTTT.

The gene calls are TRBV7-9 and TRBJ1-1; perhaps TRBD1 as D (6 bases). Looked up from germline, CDR1 is SEHNR and CDR2 is FQNEAQ (reference sequence). V was trimmed by 3 bases and J by 1 base, leaving 6 bases between them. The CDR3 covers 13 residues. CDR3 nucleotide sequence: TGTGCCAGCAGCTTGGACAGGAACACTGAAGCTTTCTTT. As protein: CASSLDRNTEAFF.

This rearrangement joins TRBV2 to TRBJ1-3; 8 nucleotides align to TRBD1. V lost 3 bases to trimming and J lost 5 bases; unmatched junction nucleotides: 9. Germline values: CDR1 SNHLY, CDR2 FYNNEI. This CDR3 contains 16 residues. The CDR3 bases are TGTGCCAGCAGTGATTCGGACAGGGTCGGTAGAAACACCATATATTTT. Its translation: CASSDSDRVGRNTIYF.

This chain uses TRBV7-9 with TRBJ1-6; D is unresolved. CDR1 is SEHNR, CDR2 FQNEAQ, per germline (reference sequence). The ends were cut back, 5 bases at V and 6 bases at J, with 11 bases in the middle. The CDR3 spans 14 residues. CDR3 in amino acids: CASSPLGLNSPLHF. CDR3 DNA: TGTGCCAGCAGCCCCCTGGGCCTTAATTCACCCCTCCACTTT.

The chain couples TRBV5-1 to TRBJ2-5; 7 positions agree with TRBD1. This CDR3 contains 15 residues. V was clipped by 4 bases and J by 2 bases; unmatched bases: 8. The germline V gene encodes CDR1 SGHRS and CDR2 YFSETQ. The DNA for the CDR3 is TGCGCCAGCAGCCGGTACTACAGGGGACAAGAGACCCAGTACTTC. It is translated as CASSRYYRGQETQYF.

This clone has only a few counts. V gene TRBV6-5 combines with J gene TRBJ1-5; perhaps TRBD1 as D (6 bases). The CDR3 covers 14 residues. The germline gives CDR1 MNHEY, CDR2 SVGAGI. V was pared by 5 bases and J by 1 base, with 9 bases between. For the CDR3, the DNA is TGTGCCAGCAGTCTCGGACAGAGCAATCAGCCCCAGCATTTT. It codes for CASSLGQSNQPQHF.

This chain joins TRBV18 and TRBJ1-2, with 8 bases aligning to TRBD1. Per the germline V gene, CDR1 is KGHSH and CDR2 is LQKENI. The V and J ends lost 1 base and 10 bases, in that order; junction bases with no gene match: 17. CDR3 length equals 17 residues. CDR3 region: CASSPLVLFGTGAFYTF. CDR3 nucleotides: TGTGCCAGCTCACCACTCGTACTATTTGGGACAGGCGCTTTCTACACCTTC.